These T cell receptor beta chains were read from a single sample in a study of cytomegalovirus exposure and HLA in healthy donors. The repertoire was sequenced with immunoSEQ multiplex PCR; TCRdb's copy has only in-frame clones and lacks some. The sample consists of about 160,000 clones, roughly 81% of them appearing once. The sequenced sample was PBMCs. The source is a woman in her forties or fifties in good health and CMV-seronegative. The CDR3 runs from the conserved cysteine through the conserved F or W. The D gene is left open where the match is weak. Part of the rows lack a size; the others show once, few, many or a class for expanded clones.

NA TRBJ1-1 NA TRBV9 TGTGCCAGCAGCGCTCGAGAGAACACTGAAGCTTTCTTT CASSARENTEAFF
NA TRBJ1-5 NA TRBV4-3 TGCGCCAGCAGCCAAAGTGGGGGCGGGAATCAGCCCCAGCATTTT CASSQSGGGNQPQHF
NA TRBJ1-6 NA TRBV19 TGTGCCAGTAGTATAGGTTTAGTAGCCGGCGGCAATTCACCCCTCCACTTT CASSIGLVAGGNSPLHF
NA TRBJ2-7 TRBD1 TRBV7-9 TGTGCCACCAGATTCTCAGGGGGCTCCTACGAGCAGTACTTC CATRFSGGSYEQYF
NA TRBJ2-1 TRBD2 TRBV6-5 TGTGCCAGCAGTTACTCCGGGACTAGCGGACACAATGAGCAGTTCTTC CASSYSGTSGHNEQFF
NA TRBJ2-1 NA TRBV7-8 TGTGCCAGCAGCCCAGAGGGAATTCGCTCCTACAATGAGCAGTTCTTC CASSPEGIRSYNEQFF
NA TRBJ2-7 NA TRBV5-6 TGTGCCAGCAGCCCGCGGGCGGGCGGTCACGAGCAGTACTTC CASSPRAGGHEQYF
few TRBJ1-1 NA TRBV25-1 TGTGCCAGCCGGAGGGCGGGGACGAACACTGAAGCTTTCTTT CASRRAGTNTEAFF
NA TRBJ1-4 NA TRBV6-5 TGTGCCAGCAGTTTCCCAAGGGCTGGACACCATGAAAAACTGTTTTTT CASSFPRAGHHEKLFF
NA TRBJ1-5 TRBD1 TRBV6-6 TGTGCCAGCAGTTCCCGACAGGGAGCTAGCAATCAGCCCCAGCATTTT CASSSRQGASNQPQHF
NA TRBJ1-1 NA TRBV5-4 TGTGCCAGCAGCTTCGTGCAGGGCCTGAACACTGAAGCTTTCTTT CASSFVQGLNTEAFF
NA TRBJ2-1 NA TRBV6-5 TGTGCCAGCAGTTATGACAAGGGGAATGAGCAGTTCTTC CASSYDKGNEQFF
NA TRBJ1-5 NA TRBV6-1 TGTGCCAGCAACCTTTCGGGGGGTAGCAATCAGCCCCAGCATTTT CASNLSGGSNQPQHF
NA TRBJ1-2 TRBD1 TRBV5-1 TGCGCCAGCAGCCTGACAGGGGTGGACGGCTACACCTTC CASSLTGVDGYTF
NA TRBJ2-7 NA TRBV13 TGTGCCAGCAGCCGCGGGGATACCTACGAGCAGTACTTC CASSRGDTYEQYF
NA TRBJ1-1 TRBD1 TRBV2 TGTGCCAGCACATACAGGGGTATGAACACTGAAGCTTTCTTT CASTYRGMNTEAFF
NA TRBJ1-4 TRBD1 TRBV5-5 TGTGCCAGCAGGCAAGGACAGGTCGGAAAACTGTTTTTT CASRQGQVGKLFF
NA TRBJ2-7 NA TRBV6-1 TGTGCCAGCAGTGTTAGCGGTCTGAGCTCCTACGAGCAGTACTTC CASSVSGLSSYEQYF
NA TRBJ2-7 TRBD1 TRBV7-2 TGTGCCAGCAGCTTAGTCCGGGACAGGGTCGGCGTATACGAGCAGTACTTC CASSLVRDRVGVYEQYF
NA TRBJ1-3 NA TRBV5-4 TGTGCCAGCAGACCGGACATAGCTGGAAACACCATATATTTT CASRPDIAGNTIYF
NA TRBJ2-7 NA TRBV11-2 TGTGCCAGCAGCGATACAGGGAGTCCCTACGAGCAGTACTTC CASSDTGSPYEQYF
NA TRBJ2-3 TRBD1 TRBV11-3 TGTGCCAGCAGCTATACAGGGGTGGATACGCAGTATTTT CASSYTGVDTQYF
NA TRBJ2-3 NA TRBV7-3 TGTGCCAGCAGCTTAACTGGGGGGGCTAGCACAGATACGCAGTATTTT CASSLTGGASTDTQYF
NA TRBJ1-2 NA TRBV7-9 TGTGCCAGCAGCTTAGATGACAGTGTGGATGGCTACACCTTC CASSLDDSVDGYTF
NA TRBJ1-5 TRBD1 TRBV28 TGTGCCAGCAGACCAGGACAGGGAGAGAATCAGCCCCAGCATTTT CASRPGQGENQPQHF